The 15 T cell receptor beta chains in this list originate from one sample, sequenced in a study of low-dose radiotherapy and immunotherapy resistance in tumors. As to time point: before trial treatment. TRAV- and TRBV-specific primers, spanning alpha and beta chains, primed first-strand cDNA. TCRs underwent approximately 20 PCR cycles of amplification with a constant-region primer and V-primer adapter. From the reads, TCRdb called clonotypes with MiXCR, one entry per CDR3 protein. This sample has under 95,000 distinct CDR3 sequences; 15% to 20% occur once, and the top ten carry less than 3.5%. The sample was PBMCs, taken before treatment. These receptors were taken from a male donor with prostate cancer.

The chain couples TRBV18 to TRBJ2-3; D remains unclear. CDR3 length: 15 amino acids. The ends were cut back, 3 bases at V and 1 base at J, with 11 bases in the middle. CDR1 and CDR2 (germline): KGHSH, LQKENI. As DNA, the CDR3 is TGTGCCAGCTCACCCCGGCAGGTTGGCACAGATACGCAGTATTTT. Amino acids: CASSPRQVGTDTQYF.

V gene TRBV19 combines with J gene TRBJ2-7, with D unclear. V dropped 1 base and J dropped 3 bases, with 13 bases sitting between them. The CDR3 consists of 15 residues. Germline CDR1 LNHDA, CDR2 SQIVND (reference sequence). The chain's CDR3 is CASSIGPLGLYEQYF. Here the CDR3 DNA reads TGTGCCAGTAGTATAGGGCCCCTGGGCCTCTACGAGCAGTACTTC.

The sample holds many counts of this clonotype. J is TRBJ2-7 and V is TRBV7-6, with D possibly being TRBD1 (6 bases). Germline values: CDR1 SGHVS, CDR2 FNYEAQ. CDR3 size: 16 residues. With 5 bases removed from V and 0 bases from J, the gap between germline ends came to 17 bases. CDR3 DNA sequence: TGTGCCAGCAGCCCCCGGACAGCCGATAGCTCCTACGAGCAGTACTTC. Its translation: CASSPRTADSSYEQYF.

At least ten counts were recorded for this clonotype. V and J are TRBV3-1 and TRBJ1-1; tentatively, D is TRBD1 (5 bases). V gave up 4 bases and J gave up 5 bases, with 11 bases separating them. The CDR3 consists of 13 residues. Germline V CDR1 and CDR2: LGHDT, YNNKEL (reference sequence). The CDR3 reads CASSRGEGTEAFF. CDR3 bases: TGTGCCAGCAGCCGCGGAGAGGGGACTGAAGCTTTCTTT. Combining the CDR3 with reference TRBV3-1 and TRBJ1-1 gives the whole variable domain DTAVSQTPKYLVTQMGNDKSIKCEQNLGHDTMYWYKQDSKKFLKIMFSYNNKELIINETVPNRFSPKSPDKAHLNLHINSLELGDSAVYFCASSRGEGTEAFFGQGTRLTVV.

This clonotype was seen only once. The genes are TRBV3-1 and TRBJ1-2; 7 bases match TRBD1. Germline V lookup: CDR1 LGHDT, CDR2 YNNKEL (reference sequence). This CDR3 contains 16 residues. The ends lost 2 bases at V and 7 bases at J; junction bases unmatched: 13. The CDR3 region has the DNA TGTGCCAGCAGCCAAAGTGACAGGGAAGGGGGGAGTGGCTACACCTTC. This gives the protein CASSQSDREGGSGYTF.

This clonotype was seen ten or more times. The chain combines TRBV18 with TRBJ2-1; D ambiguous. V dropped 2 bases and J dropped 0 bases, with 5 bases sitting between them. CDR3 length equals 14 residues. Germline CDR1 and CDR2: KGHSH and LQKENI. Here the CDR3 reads CASSPMGSYNEQFF. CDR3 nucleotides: TGTGCCAGCTCACCAATGGGCTCCTACAATGAGCAGTTCTTC.

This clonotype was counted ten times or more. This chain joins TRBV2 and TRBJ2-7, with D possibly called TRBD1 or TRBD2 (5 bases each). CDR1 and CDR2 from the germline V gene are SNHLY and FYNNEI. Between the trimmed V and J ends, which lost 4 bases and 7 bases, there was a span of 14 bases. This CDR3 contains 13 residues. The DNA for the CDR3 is TGTGCCAGCAGTGGTAACTACGAGGGGGAGCAGTACTTC. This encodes CASSGNYEGEQYF.

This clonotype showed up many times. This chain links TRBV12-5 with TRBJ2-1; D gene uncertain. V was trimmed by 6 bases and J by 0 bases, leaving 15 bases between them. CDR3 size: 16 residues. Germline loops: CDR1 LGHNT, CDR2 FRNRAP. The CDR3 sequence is CASGAGALSSYNEQFF. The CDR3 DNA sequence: TGTGCTAGTGGGGCAGGCGCGTTGAGCTCCTACAATGAGCAGTTCTTC.

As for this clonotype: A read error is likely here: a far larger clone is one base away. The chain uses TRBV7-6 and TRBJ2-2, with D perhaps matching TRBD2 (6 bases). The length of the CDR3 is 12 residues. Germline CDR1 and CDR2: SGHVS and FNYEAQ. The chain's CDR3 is CVPRGTTGELFF. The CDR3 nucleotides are TGTGTCCCCCGGGGGACCACCGGGGAGCTGTTTTTT.

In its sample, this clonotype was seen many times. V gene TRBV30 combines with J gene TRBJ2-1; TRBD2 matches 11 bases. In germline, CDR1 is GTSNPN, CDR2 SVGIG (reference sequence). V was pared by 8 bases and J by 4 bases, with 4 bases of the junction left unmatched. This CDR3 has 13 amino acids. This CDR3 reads CALAGGPYNEQFF. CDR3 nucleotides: TGTGCCCTAGCGGGGGGACCTTACAATGAGCAGTTCTTC.

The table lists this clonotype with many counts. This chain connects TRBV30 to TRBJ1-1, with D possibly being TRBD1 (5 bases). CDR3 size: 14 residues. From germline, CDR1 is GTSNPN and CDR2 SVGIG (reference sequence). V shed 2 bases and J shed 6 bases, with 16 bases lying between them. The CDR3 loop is CAWSMTAGTAEAFF. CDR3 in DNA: TGTGCCTGGAGTATGACGGCTGGGACCGCTGAAGCTTTCTTT.

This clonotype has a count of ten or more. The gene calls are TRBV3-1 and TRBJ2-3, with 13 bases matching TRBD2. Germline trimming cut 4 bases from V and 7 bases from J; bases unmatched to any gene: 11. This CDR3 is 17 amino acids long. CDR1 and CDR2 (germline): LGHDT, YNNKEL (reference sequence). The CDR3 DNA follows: TGTGCCAGCAGCCCCGACCGACTAGCGGGGGGACTACATACGCAGTATTTT. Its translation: CASSPDRLAGGLHTQYF.

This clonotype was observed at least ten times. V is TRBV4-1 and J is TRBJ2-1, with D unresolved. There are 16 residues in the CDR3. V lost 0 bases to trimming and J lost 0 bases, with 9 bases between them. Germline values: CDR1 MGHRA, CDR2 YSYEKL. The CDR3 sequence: CASSQDLASSYNEQFF. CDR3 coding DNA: TGCGCCAGCAGCCAAGATTTGGCTAGCTCCTACAATGAGCAGTTCTTC.

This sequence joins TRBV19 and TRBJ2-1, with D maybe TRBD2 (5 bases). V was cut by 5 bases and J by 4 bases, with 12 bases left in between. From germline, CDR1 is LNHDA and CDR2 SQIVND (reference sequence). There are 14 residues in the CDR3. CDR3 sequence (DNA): TGTGCCAGTAGTTCTCGAGGGCCTTACAATGAGCAGTTCTTC. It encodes CASSSRGPYNEQFF.

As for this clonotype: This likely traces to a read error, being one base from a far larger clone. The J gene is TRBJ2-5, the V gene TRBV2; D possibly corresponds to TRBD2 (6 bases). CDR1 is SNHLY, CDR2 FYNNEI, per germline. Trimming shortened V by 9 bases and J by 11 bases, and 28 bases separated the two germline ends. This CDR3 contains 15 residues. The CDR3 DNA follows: TGTGCCAGGGAAGTTAGCGGCCACTCCTACAATGAGCAGTACTTC. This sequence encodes CAREVSGHSYNEQYF.